This TCR beta chain was documented in a study of CD8 T cells in Susac syndrome. The RNA input was about 0.5 to 1 ug, and it was reverse transcribed with random hexamers. TCRdb recomputed calls from the immunoSEQ multiplex PCR reads with MiXCR, one row per CDR3 protein. Here the sample spans about 250,000 distinct CDR3 sequences, 80% to 95% being singletons. Germline-derived CDR1 and CDR2 are LNHDA and SQIVND (reference sequence). The CDR3 is made up of 16 amino acids. Trimming pared 6 bases from V and 0 bases from J, leaving 15 bases between. The TCR was taken from a human donor with multiple sclerosis. This chain connects TRBV19 to TRBJ2-1, with D perhaps TRBD1 (5 bases). The sample taken for sequencing was CD4+ T cells from PBMCs. This CDR3 is CASSPLGRGSYNEQFF. The CDR3 DNA sequence: TGTGCCAGTAGCCCTCTGGGTAGGGGCTCCTACAATGAGCAGTTCTTC.